These T cell receptor beta chains were read from a single sample in a study of shared clonotypes between healthy human individuals. The protocol was immunoSEQ multiplex PCR, while the TCRdb copy is restricted to in-frame clones and leaves out a portion. The sample comprises some 500,000 clones, over 60% of which are singletons, and 12% rests with the top ten. Sequencing was performed on PBMCs. These receptors originate from a woman aged 40 to 50 in good health. Some clones in this sample may be carry-over from other donors' samples. Both conserved end residues are part of each CDR3. A D gene is named only where the DNA matches it firmly. Part of the rows lack a size; the others show once, few, many or a class for expanded clones.

DNA,CDR3,J,size,D,V
TGTGCCAGCAGCTTTGGACAGGGAAGCAATCAGCCCCAGCATTTT,CASSFGQGSNQPQHF,TRBJ1-5,-,TRBD1,TRBV7-8
TGTGCCATCAGTCCGCAGGGGGGCGAGACCCAGTACTTC,CAISPQGGETQYF,TRBJ2-5,-,-,TRBV10-3
TGTGCCAGCTCACTGGCCGGGTCGTCCACCGGGGAGCTGTTTTTT,CASSLAGSSTGELFF,TRBJ2-2,many,-,TRBV18
TGCGCCAGCAGCCAAGATGTCCGAGGGACTACCCCAGATACGCAGTATTTT,CASSQDVRGTTPDTQYF,TRBJ2-3,-,TRBD2,TRBV4-1
TGTGCCTGGAGTGTATTGCGGGTTCCCTACGAGCAGTACTTC,CAWSVLRVPYEQYF,TRBJ2-7,-,-,TRBV30
TGCGCCAGCAGCCAAGCCCAGGGACTAGCGGGAGTTGAGTACGAGCAGTACTTC,CASSQAQGLAGVEYEQYF,TRBJ2-7,few,TRBD2,TRBV4-1
TGTGCCATCAGTCCACAGGGAGTTGGAAACACCATATATTTT,CAISPQGVGNTIYF,TRBJ1-3,-,-,TRBV10-3
TGTGCCAGTAGTATTGCGGGTGCATCCTACGAGCAGTACTTC,CASSIAGASYEQYF,TRBJ2-7,-,-,TRBV19
TGTGCCAGCAGTTTTATCGGGGACAGAGCCTACGAGCAGTACTTC,CASSFIGDRAYEQYF,TRBJ2-7,-,TRBD1,TRBV28
TGTGCCAGCAGCTTAGAACGGCCTGATACGCAGTATTTT,CASSLERPDTQYF,TRBJ2-3,-,-,TRBV7-3
TGTGCCAGCAGCAAGCGGGAGCCCGGGGAGCTGTTTTTT,CASSKREPGELFF,TRBJ2-2,once,TRBD2,TRBV6-1
TGTGCCAGCAGCTTGGGTCGGGTAGACCGGGAGCTGTTTTTT,CASSLGRVDRELFF,TRBJ2-2,-,-,TRBV7-2
TGTGCCAGCAGTGCGGGGGGGCAGGGCGGCTACACCTTC,CASSAGGQGGYTF,TRBJ1-2,-,-,TRBV2
TGTGCCAGCAGCGTAGTTGGGACAGGGGGAAGCGAGCAGTACTTC,CASSVVGTGGSEQYF,TRBJ2-7,-,TRBD1,TRBV9
TGCAGCGTTGAAGCACTCCCCGGGACTAGCGGGAGGTATGAGCAGTTCTTC,CSVEALPGTSGRYEQFF,TRBJ2-1,-,TRBD2,TRBV29-1
TGTGCCAGCAGTGATTCACGTTCCGGGGAGCAGTTCTTC,CASSDSRSGEQFF,TRBJ2-1,-,-,TRBV2
TGTGCCAGCAGGGAGAACCTCTACAATGAGCAGTTCTTC,CASRENLYNEQFF,TRBJ2-1,-,-,TRBV7-2